This TCR beta chain was sequenced for a study of T cell responses to AZD1222 COVID-19 vaccine. General study findings and limits: Spike-specific TCRs gained breadth and depth after people received two AZD1222 doses.

With respect to this clone: Its target is not known.

Produced via immunoSEQ multiplex PCR; TCRdb's table is partial and in-frame only. The sample has some 95,000 clones; 65% to 90% are singletons. The CDR3 runs to 12 residues. The germline V gene has CDR1 MNHEY and CDR2 SVGAGI. Trimming left V 6 bases short and J 6 bases short, with 8 bases between. This material consisted of peripheral blood, taken on day 0 of AZD1222 vaccination. The TCR originated in an adult in good health. This chain uses TRBV6-5 with TRBJ2-2; the D gene is possibly TRBD2 (5 bases). Written as DNA, the CDR3 is TGTGCCAGCAGGAGGGCGTCCGGGGAGCTGTTTTTT. It yields the protein CASRRASGELFF.